Listed below are T cell receptor beta chains from one sample, sequenced in a study of blood T cell repertoires in COVID-19. Repertoires were generated with immunoSEQ multiplex PCR, while TCRdb's copy carries only in-frame clones and drops some. The top ten hold over 9% of the sample, which has 280,000 or so clones, 80% to 90% seen once. The sequenced material came from peripheral blood. The receptors derive from a woman between 45 and 60 years old who had recovered from COVID-19. Both conserved end residues are part of each CDR3. Each record gives: J gene, V gene, D gene, clone size, CDR3 protein, CDR3 DNA. A D gene is named only where the DNA matches it firmly. A clone size is listed for some rows: how often the clone was seen (once, few, many), or a class if it is expanded.

TRBJ1-1 | TRBV6-7 | . | . | CASSYPGSEEQNAFF | TGTGCCAGCAGTTACCCGGGAAGTGAGGAGCAGAACGCTTTCTTT
TRBJ2-7 | TRBV24-1 | . | . | CATMAPLAPSYEQYF | TGTGCCACCATGGCCCCCCTAGCGCCTTCCTACGAGCAGTACTTC
TRBJ2-2 | TRBV13 | . | . | CASSLGEVTGELFF | TGTGCCAGCAGCTTAGGGGAGGTCACCGGGGAGCTGTTTTTT
TRBJ2-1 | TRBV27 | TRBD2 | . | CASSSAGGQGKYNEQFF | TGTGCCAGCAGTTCAGCGGGGGGCCAAGGGAAATACAATGAGCAGTTCTTC
TRBJ1-1 | TRBV7-2 | TRBD1 | . | CASSSQGDTEAFF | TGTGCCAGCAGCTCCCAGGGGGACACTGAAGCTTTCTTT
TRBJ1-5 | TRBV28 | . | . | CASSLSPWGELNQPQHF | TGTGCCAGCAGTTTAAGTCCTTGGGGGGAGCTCAATCAGCCCCAGCATTTT
TRBJ1-4 | TRBV24-1 | TRBD1 | . | CATSEAGGQEKLFF | TGTGCCACCAGTGAAGCAGGGGGCCAGGAAAAACTGTTTTTT
TRBJ1-1 | TRBV18 | . | few | CASSPAGGNTEAFF | TGTGCCAGCTCACCGGCGGGAGGGAACACTGAAGCTTTCTTT
TRBJ2-3 | TRBV30 | TRBD1 | . | CAWSVPQGAGTDTQYF | TGTGCCTGGAGTGTACCGCAGGGGGCTGGCACAGATACGCAGTATTTT
TRBJ1-1 | TRBV6-2/TRBV6-3 | . | . | CASSYAVGGYEAFF | TGTGCCAGCAGTTACGCAGTCGGGGGTTATGAAGCTTTCTTT
TRBJ1-1 | TRBV9 | . | . | CASSPEGRNTEAFF | TGTGCCAGCAGCCCAGAGGGCAGGAACACTGAAGCTTTCTTT
TRBJ2-1 | TRBV28 | . | . | CASSLSINEQFF | TGTGCCAGCAGTTTATCCATCAATGAGCAGTTCTTC
TRBJ2-1 | TRBV5-1 | TRBD2 | . | CASSLVAGVGYNEQFF | TGCGCCAGCAGCTTGGTGGCGGGAGTCGGCTACAATGAGCAGTTCTTC
TRBJ2-5 | TRBV7-2 | TRBD2 | . | CASSFNSGGYSETQYF | TGTGCCAGCAGCTTCAATAGCGGGGGCTATTCGGAGACCCAGTACTTC
TRBJ2-7 | TRBV6-1 | TRBD2 | . | CASSEGGGSYEQYF | TGTGCCAGCAGTGAAGGGGGGGGCTCCTACGAGCAGTACTTC
TRBJ1-6 | TRBV9 | . | . | CASSVEGQRNSPLHF | TGTGCCAGCAGCGTAGAGGGACAAAGAAATTCACCCCTCCACTTT
TRBJ1-2 | TRBV7-2 | TRBD1 | . | CASSLARGPGGYTF | TGTGCCAGCAGCTTAGCAAGGGGGCCTGGTGGCTACACCTTC
TRBJ1-1 | TRBV5-4 | . | many | CASSLERQSEAFF | TGTGCCAGCAGCTTGGAACGACAGTCTGAAGCTTTCTTT
TRBJ2-3 | TRBV13 | TRBD1 | . | CASSPPWGQINTDTQYF | TGTGCCAGCAGCCCTCCTTGGGGACAGATAAACACAGATACGCAGTATTTT